The entry that follows covers one T cell receptor beta chain sequence. Its target is not known. The entry originates in a study of shared clonotypes between healthy human individuals. Points from the study as a whole: A small donor pool kept down the genetic and exposure-history diversity that was represented. Sequencing depth was expected to affect clonotype sharing among donors.

The protocol was immunoSEQ multiplex PCR, while the TCRdb copy is restricted to in-frame clones and leaves out a portion. The sample includes hundreds of thousands of clones, less than 80% of them seen just once. The CDR3 length is 14 residues. Germline-derived CDR1 and CDR2 are LNHDA and SQIVND (reference sequence). Trimming pared 3 bases from V and 1 base from J, leaving 9 bases between. The chain is built from TRBV19 and TRBJ1-1; a weak D match, TRBD1 (5 bases). The TCR was taken from a woman aged 40 to 55 in good health. Some clones in this sample may be carry-over from other donors' samples. The sequencing input was PBMCs. CDR3 in DNA: TGTGCCAGTAGTATTTGGCAGGGGAACACTGAAGCTTTCTTT. Its translation: CASSIWQGNTEAFF.